This T cell receptor (beta chain) comes out of a study of blood T cell repertoires in COVID-19. Looking at the study overall: COVID-19 samples, acute and convalescent, were from the United States, Italy and Spain. T cells, B-cell-depleted T cells, or PBMCs provided the cDNA or gDNA that served as material.

Germline V gene data show CDR1 as LGHDT and CDR2 as YNNKEL (reference sequence). This CDR3 is 12 amino acids long. Trimming stripped 0 bases from V and 13 bases from J, with 12 bases between. Authors' analysis steps: Amplified reference gene primers provided the basis for estimating nucleated cell counts. Data came from immunoSEQ multiplex PCR; TCRdb stores just in-frame clones and leaves some out. From that table come the V and J calls and clone size; the DNA was used to work out D and trimming. Of 200,000 to 250,000 clones listed, 84% are singletons. The sample comprised peripheral blood. The origin of this receptor is a young man with active or convalescent COVID-19. The chain links TRBV3-1 (or the pseudogene TRBV3-2) to TRBJ1-2; D is undetermined. The CDR3: CASSQDRVQLTF. Written as DNA, the CDR3 is TGTGCCAGCAGCCAAGATCGTGTCCAACTCACCTTC.